The 14 T cell receptor beta chains in this list originate from one sample, sequenced in a study of T-cell memory formation after mild COVID-19 (dated by TCRdb to the early 2020s). Library creation used 5' RACE. These reads were obtained on an Illumina NovaSeq 6000. TCRdb trimmed the raw reads at Q25, called clones with MiXCR and kept productive beta chains. Rows with one shared CDR3 protein collapse into an entry with the most common genes and DNA. For this sample the table gives over 130,000 distinct CDR3 sequences, of which 14% were detected only once. The top ten clones comprise about 29% of the sample. The sequenced material came from PBMCs or a T cell subset sorted from them (not recorded which). These receptors all come from an adult woman who had mild COVID-19 (a few samples of this study predate the infection). The sample titles of this study are shuffled in the database, so cell type and time point are left out; the donor was told from shared clones.

In its sample, this clonotype was seen a few times. The gene calls are TRBV4-1 and TRBJ2-1; tentative D call: TRBD1 (6 bases). Between the trimmed V and J ends, which lost 2 bases and 6 bases, there was a span of 17 bases. There are 16 residues in the CDR3. Germline assignment: CDR1 MGHRA and CDR2 YSYEKL. The CDR3 loop is CASSQPGDRLSNEQFF. CDR3 sequence (DNA): TGCGCCAGCAGCCAACCAGGGGATAGGTTGAGCAATGAGCAGTTCTTC.

In this sample, this clonotype turned up a few times. The genes are TRBV4-1 and TRBJ1-2, with no clear D. Trimming removed 2 bases from V and 1 base from J, with 8 bases in between. The CDR3 length is 14 residues. Germline lookup yields CDR1 MGHRA and CDR2 YSYEKL. The chain's CDR3 is CASSQSDGNYGYTF. The CDR3 nucleotides read TGCGCCAGCAGCCAATCGGACGGTAACTATGGCTACACCTTC.

The chain is built from TRBV9 and TRBJ1-1, with D hard to call. V was shortened by 0 bases and J by 1 base, with 7 bases between the two germline ends. Germline lookup yields CDR1 SGDLS and CDR2 YYNGEE. This CDR3 has 14 amino acids. For the CDR3, the DNA is TGTGCCAGCAGCGTAGGGATTGCGAACACTGAAGCTTTCTTT. Amino acids: CASSVGIANTEAFF.

The rearrangement joins TRBV7-6 to TRBJ2-3, with 9 positions matching TRBD2. The germline V gene encodes CDR1 SGHVS and CDR2 FNYEAQ. The CDR3 totals 16 residues. V trimming: 1 base; J trimming: 8 bases; junction bases outside the gene matches: 10. CDR3 sequence: CASSLDSSGIRATQYF. The CDR3 coding sequence is TGTGCCAGCAGCTTAGACTCTAGCGGGATAAGAGCTACGCAGTATTTT. Filled out from reference TRBV7-6 and TRBJ2-3, the complete variable domain reads GAGVSQSPRYKVTKRGQDVALRCDPISGHVSLYWYRQALGQGPEFLTYFNYEAQQDKSGLPNDRFSAERPEGSISTLTIQRTEQRDSAMYRCASSLDSSGIRATQYFGPGTRLTVL.

V is TRBV12-3 or TRBV12-4 and J is TRBJ2-1; D uncertain. With 3 bases removed from V and 10 bases from J, the gap between germline ends came to 7 bases. The CDR3 has 11 residues. CDR3 sequence: CASSFGGEQFF. DNA of the CDR3: TGTGCCAGCAGTTTCGGCGGCGAGCAGTTCTTC.

The J gene is TRBJ2-3, the V gene TRBV6-4, with D perhaps TRBD1 (5 bases). The CDR3 contains 16 residues. Germline V gene lookup returns CDR1 MRHNA and CDR2 SNTAGT. V was trimmed by 1 base and J by 2 bases, leaving 13 bases between them. The CDR3: CASSDYRDSSTDTQYF. The DNA of the CDR3 is TGTGCCAGCAGTGACTACCGAGACAGCTCCACAGATACGCAGTATTTT.

The V gene is TRBV6-5, the J gene TRBJ1-2; D is unclear. The CDR3 is 14 amino acids. Trimming shortened V by 0 bases and J by 2 bases, and 7 bases separated the two germline ends. The germline V gene encodes CDR1 MNHEY and CDR2 SVGAGI. This chain's CDR3 is CASSYSTGNYGYTF. In nucleotides, the CDR3 is TGTGCCAGCAGTTACTCGACGGGGAACTATGGCTACACCTTC.

This sequence joins TRBV6-5 and TRBJ2-7, with TRBD2 identical over 9 bases. The V and J ends lost 4 bases and 5 bases, in that order; junction bases with no gene match: 6. The CDR3 runs to 14 residues. CDR1 is MNHEY and CDR2 is SVGAGI in the germline V gene. CDR3 in amino acids: CASSFGGRADEQYF. DNA of the CDR3: TGTGCCAGCAGTTTTGGCGGGAGGGCGGACGAGCAGTACTTC.

This clonotype was seen more than once but under ten times. The chain uses TRBV4-1 and TRBJ2-3, with TRBD1 matching 9 bases. The CDR3 sequence is 17 residues long. The germline V gene encodes CDR1 MGHRA and CDR2 YSYEKL. V dropped 5 bases and J dropped 0; count of bases not matched to a gene: 9. The CDR3 bases are TGCGCCAGCAGCTTCCGACCCGGGACAGGGAGCACAGATACGCAGTATTTT. The encoded protein is CASSFRPGTGSTDTQYF.

This clonotype was detected only a few times. The chain links TRBV2 to TRBJ2-1; D not resolved. Germline assignment: CDR1 SNHLY and CDR2 FYNNEI. This CDR3 is built from 12 residues. V lost 4 bases and J 7 bases, leaving 8 bases between the germline ends. The CDR3 is CASSVWQNEQFF. The CDR3, as DNA: TGTGCCAGCAGTGTTTGGCAGAATGAGCAGTTCTTC.

The J gene is TRBJ1-2, the V gene TRBV24-1; D perhaps matches TRBD1 (5 bases). V dropped 3 bases and J dropped 8 bases, with 18 bases sitting between them. This CDR3 region has 15 residues. Germline V gives CDR1 KGHDR, CDR2 SFDVKD. The CDR3 DNA is TGTGCCACCAGTGATGCAGGGCTTGGATGGGGAGGCTACACCTTC. It specifies CATSDAGLGWGGYTF.

This clonotype has only a few counts. V and J are TRBV7-8 and TRBJ2-3; D gene ambiguous. This CDR3 has 13 residues. V lost 3 bases, J lost 4 bases, and 8 bases lay in between. Germline V gene lookup returns CDR1 SGHVS and CDR2 FQNEAQ. The CDR3 reads CASSFQYSDTQYF. The CDR3 DNA follows: TGTGCCAGCAGCTTCCAGTATTCAGATACGCAGTATTTT.

A single count supports this clonotype. The V call is TRBV12-3 or TRBV12-4, the J call TRBJ1-1; 8 bases align to TRBD1. Trimming removed 7 bases from V and 3 bases from J; junction bases left unmatched: 16. The CDR3 totals 17 residues. Here the CDR3 DNA reads TGTGCCAGCACCTCCCCGGCGAGGGACAGGATGTACACTGAAGCTTTCTTT. This sequence encodes CASTSPARDRMYTEAFF.

The chain is built from TRBV9 and TRBJ2-1; D may be TRBD2 (5 bases). The germline V gene has CDR1 SGDLS and CDR2 YYNGEE. Trimming left V 3 bases short and J 0 bases short, with 13 bases between. The CDR3 has 16 residues. In nucleotides, the CDR3 is TGTGCCAGCAGCGCCCTACTAGGATTCTCCTACAATGAGCAGTTCTTC. This codes for CASSALLGFSYNEQFF.